Shown below are 5 T cell receptor beta chains from a single sample sequenced in a study of Graves' ophthalmopathy and Graves' hyperthyroidism. RNA transcripts served as template for amplifying TCR beta CDR3 sequences. RT-PCR in the first round used HTBI primers; a second-round multiplex PCR followed. TCRdb called the multiplex PCR reads again in MiXCR, with one record for every CDR3 protein. Of 680,000 or so distinct CDR3 sequences in the sample, about a fifth were seen once. Sequenced input: peripheral blood. The receptors here all came from a woman aged 18-35 years with stable Graves' hyperthyroidism. Some clones in this sample may be carry-over from other donors' samples.

This clonotype was recorded many times. This chain joins TRBV20-1 and TRBJ2-5; 8 bases are a match to TRBD1. The germline CDR1 and CDR2 sequences are DFQATT and SNEGSKA (reference sequence). The CDR3 covers 14 residues. V shed 1 base, J shed 2 bases, and the junction held 3 bases outside the gene matches. Written as DNA, the CDR3 is TGCAGTGCTAGAGTCGGGACAGGACAAGAGACCCAGTACTTC. This sequence encodes CSARVGTGQETQYF.

J is TRBJ1-2 and V is TRBV20-1; 7 positions match TRBD1. The V segment lost 6 bases and the J segment 0 bases; nucleotides outside the gene matches: 7. Germline CDR1 is DFQATT and CDR2 is SNEGSKA (reference sequence). This CDR3 is built from 14 residues. The CDR3 loop reads CSALRTGANYGYTF. CDR3 sequence (DNA): TGCAGTGCCCTACGGACAGGCGCTAACTATGGCTACACCTTC.

As for this clonotype: A much bigger clone sits one base away, suggesting this may be a read error. The V and J genes are TRBV20-1 and TRBJ2-1, with D possibly being TRBD2 (5 bases). V was trimmed by 0 bases and J by 5 bases, leaving 20 bases between them. This CDR3 is built from 17 residues. Germline CDR1 is DFQATT and CDR2 is SNEGSKA (reference sequence). The CDR3 nucleotides are TGCAGTGCTAGAGATCACATTGCGGGCAACCAGAACAATGAGCAGTTCTTC. Its translation: CSARDHIAGNQNNEQFF.

This clonotype was counted many times. The chain is built from TRBV27 and TRBJ1-6; perhaps TRBD1 as D (6 bases). The CDR3 runs 14 residues. Trimming cost V 1 base and J 6 bases, with 7 bases left between them. Germline loops: CDR1 MNHEY, CDR2 SMNVEV (reference sequence). CDR3 sequence: CASSLYRVNSPLHF. In DNA form, the CDR3 reads TGTGCCAGCAGTTTATACAGGGTTAATTCACCCCTCCACTTT.

Ten or more counts support this clonotype. This chain connects TRBV12-3 or TRBV12-4 to TRBJ1-1, with D uncertain. The V end lost 1 base, the J end lost 7 bases, and 7 bases lay between the germline ends. The CDR3 totals 12 residues. This CDR3 reads CASSLGGNEAFF. CDR3 bases: TGTGCCAGCAGTTTAGGGGGTAATGAAGCTTTCTTT.